One and the same sample provided the 9 T cell receptor beta chains below, sequenced in a study of blood T cells in healthy people across ages. It was with a sample-barcoded 5' primer and a J-beta primer mix that a second PCR of about 6 to 12 cycles was run. TCRdb analysed the 5' RACE reads with MiXCR anew, one entry per CDR3 protein. The data show hundreds of thousands of distinct CDR3 sequences, around 31% seen once. The sample was blood. Source of these receptors: a woman older than 75 in good health.

This clonotype was detected ten times or more. The V call is TRBV7-8, the J call TRBJ2-1; TRBD1 agrees at 9 bases. J gave up 7 bases and V 0 bases, and 7 bases lay outside the gene matches. The CDR3 consists of 16 residues. Per the germline V gene, CDR1 is SGHVS and CDR2 is FQNEAQ. DNA of the CDR3: TGTGCCAGCAGCTTAGCGTTGGGACAGGGTAGGAATGAGCAGTTCTTC. This codes for CASSLALGQGRNEQFF.

There are many counts of this clonotype. The chain joins TRBV6-2 or TRBV6-3 to TRBJ2-1; possibly TRBD2 for D (5 bases). Germline CDR1 MNHEY, CDR2 SVGEGT. Trimming cost V 7 bases and J 4 bases, with 14 bases left between them. The CDR3 spans 14 residues. CDR3 protein: CASTIEGVYNEQFF. CDR3 DNA: TGTGCCAGCACCATTGAGGGCGTTTACAATGAGCAGTTCTTC.

This clonotype showed up many times. Here the CDR3 DNA reads TGTGCCAGCAGTTTTTCGTTAGCGAGGGACACCTCCTACGAGCAGTACTTC. This gives the protein CASSFSLARDTSYEQYF. V usage is TRBV12-3 or TRBV12-4 and J usage is TRBJ2-7, with TRBD1 as a possible D gene (6 bases). The CDR3 loop spans 17 amino acids. V gave up 3 bases and J gave up 0 bases, with 18 bases separating them.

This clonotype came up many times. Just one base apart from a much larger clone, this may be a read error. J is TRBJ2-7 and V is TRBV12-3 or TRBV12-4; 11 nucleotides match TRBD2. With 2 bases clipped from V and 7 bases from J, the junction kept 7 bases outside the gene matches. The CDR3 length is 15 residues. Written as DNA, the CDR3 is TGTGCCAGCAGTTTACTAGCGGGGGGATACAATGAGCAGTACTTC. As protein: CASSLLAGGYNEQYF.

This clonotype was observed a handful of times. At one of its ends the junction is not consistent with the germline gene, which may arise from a read error. V and J are TRBV7-9 and TRBJ2-6; 7 bases align to TRBD1. The CDR3 sequence is 19 residues long. Germline V CDR1 and CDR2: SEHNR, FQNEAQ (reference sequence). The DNA for the CDR3 is TGTGCCAGCAGCGTCACCCGCAGGGGGAATGTAGTTGGGGCCAACGTCCGGACTTTC. Its protein is CASSVTRRGNVVGANVRTF.

This clonotype was detected many times. This sequence joins TRBV11-2 and TRBJ2-3; TRBD2 agrees at 13 bases. After removal of 3 bases from V and 4 bases from J, the junction contained 4 bases not matched to a gene. The CDR3 has 16 amino acids. Germline assignment: CDR1 SGHAT and CDR2 FQNNGV. CDR3 sequence (DNA): TGTGCCAGCAGCTTGTCTACTAGCGGGGGGGCAGATACGCAGTATTTT. Residues: CASSLSTSGGADTQYF.

This clonotype has ten or more counts. The chain is built from TRBV15 and TRBJ2-3, with a weak D call TRBD1 (5 bases). Looked up from germline, CDR1 is LNHNV and CDR2 is YYDKDF (reference sequence). The CDR3 is 15 amino acids. V was trimmed by 0 bases and J by 2 bases, leaving 9 bases between them. This chain's CDR3 is CATSREGHYTDTQYF. In nucleotides, the CDR3 is TGTGCCACCAGCAGAGAAGGACACTACACAGATACGCAGTATTTT.

The V and J genes are TRBV12-3 or TRBV12-4 and TRBJ2-3, with D maybe TRBD1 (5 bases). This CDR3 region has 14 residues. Trimming cost V 5 bases and J 4 bases, with 13 bases left between them. The CDR3 nucleotides read TGTGCCAGCAGTCCTCGGATAGGGGCAGATACGCAGTATTTT. Protein sequence: CASSPRIGADTQYF.

This clonotype was counted ten times or more. This rearrangement joins TRBV6-2 or TRBV6-3 to TRBJ2-7; D is undetermined. Germline CDR1 is MNHEY and CDR2 is SVGEGT. This CDR3 is 16 amino acids long. The ends were cut back, 0 bases at V and 1 base at J, with 13 bases in the middle. CDR3 region: CASSYSSWDRSYEQYF. CDR3 DNA: TGTGCCAGCAGTTACTCGTCCTGGGATCGTTCCTACGAGCAGTACTTC.